This is a list of T cell receptor beta chains from one sample in a study of T cells in tuberculosis. Repertoires were generated with immunoSEQ multiplex PCR, while TCRdb's copy carries only in-frame clones and drops some. The table has tens of thousands of clones, roughly nine tenths seen once; the top ten hold roughly 2%. The sample comprised PBMCs. These receptor sequences come from a donor aged 5-35 years with latent tuberculosis or without tuberculosis infection. Both conserved end residues are part of each CDR3. D genes are given only for firm matches. Clone size is given for some rows only: seen once, a few or many times, or a class if the clone is expanded.

>TRBV13|-|-|TRBJ2-2
CASSHAGRNTGELFF
TGTGCCAGCAGCCATGCCGGGAGGAACACCGGGGAGCTGTTTTTT
>TRBV7-6|-|TRBD1|TRBJ1-1
CASSFRTGGEAFF
TGTGCCAGCAGCTTCCGGACAGGGGGCGAAGCTTTCTTT
>TRBV27|-|TRBD2|TRBJ2-7
CASILPGGEQYF
TGTGCCAGCATCCTTCCGGGGGGAGAGCAGTACTTC
>TRBV19|-|-|TRBJ2-7
CASSTRRGSSYEQYF
TGTGCCAGTAGTACAAGACGGGGGAGCTCCTACGAGCAGTACTTC
>TRBV10-3|-|-|TRBJ1-5
CAIGGAVSADSNQPQHF
TGTGCCATCGGGGGCGCGGTTTCGGCGGATAGCAATCAGCCCCAGCATTTT
>TRBV9|-|TRBD1|TRBJ1-2
CASSVFTGDYGYTF
TGTGCCAGCAGCGTATTTACAGGGGATTATGGCTACACCTTC
>TRBV5-4|few|-|TRBJ1-1
CASSLRAGLNTEAFF
TGTGCCAGCAGCTTGAGAGCAGGTTTGAACACTGAAGCTTTCTTT
>TRBV7-2|-|TRBD2|TRBJ2-3
CASRPAGGLEDTQYF
TGTGCCAGCAGGCCAGCGGGGGGTCTAGAGGATACGCAGTATTTT
>TRBV6-1|-|-|TRBJ2-4
CATSQDLKNIQYF
TGTGCCACCTCACAGGACCTCAAAAACATTCAGTACTTC
>TRBV7-3|-|-|TRBJ1-1
CASSLGVAGLMNTEAFF
TGTGCCAGCAGCTTAGGTGTCGCAGGCTTAATGAACACTGAAGCTTTCTTT
>TRBV2|-|-|TRBJ2-5
CASTGTGKQETQYF
TGTGCCAGCACGGGCACAGGCAAACAAGAGACCCAGTACTTC
>TRBV29-1|-|-|TRBJ1-2
CSVELYSFGYTF
TGCAGCGTTGAACTATATTCGTTCGGCTACACCTTC
>TRBV10-3|-|TRBD1|TRBJ2-1
CAIKVTGDKISRGSYNEQFF
TGTGCCATCAAAGTGACAGGGGACAAAATTTCTCGCGGGTCCTACAATGAGCAGTTCTTC
>TRBV2|-|TRBD2|TRBJ2-7
CASRIGGDEQYF
TGTGCCAGCAGGATCGGGGGGGACGAGCAGTACTTC
>TRBV5-1|-|TRBD2|TRBJ2-3
CASSLLAGGSTDTQYF
TGCGCCAGCAGCTTGCTAGCGGGAGGGAGCACAGATACGCAGTATTTT
>TRBV6-6|-|-|TRBJ2-7
CASSYSVAYEQYF
TGTGCCAGCAGTTACTCGGTAGCTTACGAGCAGTACTTC
>TRBV27|-|TRBD1|TRBJ2-1
CASSTDRGSSNEQFF
TGTGCCAGCAGCACCGACAGGGGGTCAAGTAATGAGCAGTTCTTC
>TRBV7-2|-|-|TRBJ2-5
CASSSFRGETQYF
TGTGCCAGCAGCTCTTTCCGGGGAGAGACCCAGTACTTC
>TRBV4-3|-|-|TRBJ1-3
CASSPVGDIAHSGNTIYF
TGCGCCAGCAGTCCCGTGGGGGACATCGCGCACTCTGGAAACACCATATATTTT
>TRBV7-2|-|-|TRBJ2-5
CASSLVEETQYF
TGTGCCAGCAGCTTAGTCGAAGAGACCCAGTACTTC
>TRBV5-5|-|-|TRBJ2-7
CASSFAGDEQYF
TGTGCCAGCAGCTTTGCCGGGGACGAGCAGTACTTC
>TRBV4-2|-|-|TRBJ1-5
CASSQELGQAIEPQHF
TGTGCCAGCAGCCAAGAGCTGGGCCAGGCAATCGAGCCCCAGCATTTT
>TRBV28|-|TRBD1|TRBJ1-2
CASTVQGGLNYGYTF
TGTGCCAGCACCGTCCAGGGGGGCCTGAACTATGGCTACACCTTC
>TRBV6-5|once|-|TRBJ2-1
CASSYSTYRDEQFF
TGTGCCAGCAGTTACTCGACTTACAGGGATGAGCAGTTCTTC
>TRBV28|-|TRBD2|TRBJ2-1
CASSPVFLAEAYNEQFF
TGTGCCAGCAGTCCCGTATTTCTAGCGGAGGCCTACAATGAGCAGTTCTTC
>TRBV2|-|-|TRBJ2-1
CASSDLSYNEQFF
TGTGCCAGCAGTGATCTATCCTACAATGAGCAGTTCTTC
>TRBV5-5|-|TRBD2|TRBJ2-7
CASSLGLAVLYEQYF
TGTGCCAGCAGCCTGGGACTAGCGGTTCTTTACGAGCAGTACTTC
>TRBV18|-|-|TRBJ2-3
CASSLTRADTQYF
TGTGCCAGCTCACTGACCAGGGCAGATACGCAGTATTTT
>TRBV19|-|TRBD2|TRBJ2-7
CASSMGGLAAYEQYF
TGTGCCAGTAGTATGGGGGGACTAGCAGCCTACGAGCAGTACTTC
>TRBV28|-|TRBD1|TRBJ2-1
CASSPGGGRRRAYNEQFF
TGTGCCAGCAGTCCAGGGGGCGGTCGGAGAAGAGCGTACAATGAGCAGTTCTTC
>TRBV18|-|-|TRBJ1-4
CASSSTPPTTGSEKLFF
TGTGCCAGCTCATCAACTCCTCCGACGACAGGTTCCGAAAAACTGTTTTTT
>TRBV2|-|-|TRBJ2-1
CASTLYNEQFF
TGTGCCAGCACCTTGTACAATGAGCAGTTCTTC
>TRBV19|-|-|TRBJ2-2
CASSWAKPGELFF
TGTGCCAGTAGTTGGGCCAAGCCCGGGGAGCTGTTTTTT
>TRBV4-3|medium-sized|-|TRBJ1-2
CASSQDQQGQRYTF
TGCGCCAGCAGCCAAGATCAGCAGGGGCAGAGGTACACCTTC
>TRBV7-3|-|-|TRBJ2-1
CASSLGTSTNEQFF
TGTGCCAGCAGCTTAGGTACTAGCACCAATGAGCAGTTCTTC
>TRBV10-1|once|-|TRBJ2-1
CASSVGAGKNEQFF
TGCGCCAGCAGTGTTGGTGCAGGAAAGAATGAGCAGTTCTTC
>TRBV29-1|-|-|TRBJ1-1
CSAKMGPGTEAFF
TGCAGCGCCAAAATGGGGCCGGGCACTGAAGCTTTCTTT
>TRBV5-4|-|-|TRBJ1-2
CASSFPGRGYTF
TGTGCCAGCAGCTTTCCAGGTCGTGGCTACACCTTC
>TRBV7-2|-|TRBD1|TRBJ1-2
CASSLYRGPDYGYTF
TGTGCCAGCAGCCTATACAGGGGGCCTGACTATGGCTACACCTTC
>TRBV9|once|TRBD1|TRBJ2-2
CASSVAWDRAPNTGELFF
TGTGCCAGCAGCGTAGCCTGGGACAGGGCGCCGAACACCGGGGAGCTGTTTTTT
>TRBV12-5|-|TRBD2|TRBJ2-5
CASGTRLAGQETQYF
TGTGCTAGTGGTACCCGACTAGCGGGACAAGAGACCCAGTACTTC
>TRBV29-1|-|-|TRBJ1-2
CSTFGEEYGYTF
TGCAGCACCTTCGGGGAAGAATATGGCTACACCTTC
>TRBV5-1|-|TRBD1|TRBJ2-1
CATGTGGIVPYNEQFF
TGCGCCACCGGGACAGGGGGTATCGTTCCCTACAATGAGCAGTTCTTC
>TRBV6-6|-|-|TRBJ1-2
CASSYLLGGDYGYTF
TGTGCCAGCAGTTACCTCCTGGGGGGAGACTATGGCTACACCTTC
>TRBV25-1|-|TRBD1|TRBJ1-5
CASSPSDTGGQPQHF
TGTGCCAGCAGTCCCTCCGATACAGGGGGCCAGCCCCAGCATTTT
>TRBV5-1|few|TRBD1|TRBJ2-5
CASSAGTGGYQETQYF
TGCGCCAGCAGCGCTGGGACAGGGGGGTACCAAGAGACCCAGTACTTC
>TRBV11-3|-|-|TRBJ2-7
CASSLGHTYEQYF
TGTGCCAGCAGCTTAGGCCACACCTACGAGCAGTACTTC
>TRBV5-4|once|-|TRBJ2-1
CASSLDYGNNEQFF
TGTGCCAGCAGCTTGGACTATGGAAACAATGAGCAGTTCTTC
>TRBV7-8|-|TRBD2|TRBJ2-6
CASSLIGTSGVPLGGANVLTF
TGTGCCAGCAGCCTAATTGGGACTAGCGGGGTCCCCCTGGGGGGGGCCAACGTCCTGACTTTC
>TRBV4-3|-|TRBD2|TRBJ2-5
CASSQERGGQETQYF
TGCGCCAGCAGCCAAGAGCGGGGGGGCCAAGAGACCCAGTACTTC
>TRBV19|-|-|TRBJ2-7
CASSIGGFGSYEQYF
TGTGCCAGTAGTATAGGAGGATTTGGGTCCTACGAGCAGTACTTC
>TRBV4-2|-|-|TRBJ1-2
CASSFGRDKDYGYTF
TGTGCCAGCAGTTTCGGCCGGGACAAGGACTATGGCTACACCTTC